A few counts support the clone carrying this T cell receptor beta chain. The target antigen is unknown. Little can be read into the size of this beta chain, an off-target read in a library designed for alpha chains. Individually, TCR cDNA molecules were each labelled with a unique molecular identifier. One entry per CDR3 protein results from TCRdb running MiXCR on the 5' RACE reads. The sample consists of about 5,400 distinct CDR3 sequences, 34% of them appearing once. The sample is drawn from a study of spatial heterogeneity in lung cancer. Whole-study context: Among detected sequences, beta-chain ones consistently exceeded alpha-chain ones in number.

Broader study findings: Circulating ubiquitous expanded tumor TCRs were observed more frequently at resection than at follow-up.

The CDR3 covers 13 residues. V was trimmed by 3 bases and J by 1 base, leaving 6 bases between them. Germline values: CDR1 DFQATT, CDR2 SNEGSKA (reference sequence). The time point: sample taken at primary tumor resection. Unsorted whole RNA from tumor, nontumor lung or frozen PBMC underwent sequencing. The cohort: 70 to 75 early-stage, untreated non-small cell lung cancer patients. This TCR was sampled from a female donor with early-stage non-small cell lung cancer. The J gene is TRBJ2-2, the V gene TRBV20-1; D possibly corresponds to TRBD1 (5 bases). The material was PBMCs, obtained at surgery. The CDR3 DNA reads TGCAGTGCTAGGCAGGGGAACACCGGGGAGCTGTTTTTT. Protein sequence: CSARQGNTGELFF.